This TCR beta chain was documented in a study of T cells in Graves' hyperthyroidism and ophthalmopathy. Overall study results and limits: Before onset, ophthalmopathy was predicted by the model a median around 6 months earlier.

Newly diagnosed hyperthyroidism patients aged 18 to 65 years had disease lasting under 2 months. The PBMCs had their origin in 7.5 to 10 ml of fresh peripheral blood. Details on this clonotype: Its specificity is not known.

Using RNA transcripts as the source, TCR beta CDR3 regions were amplified. The TCR CDR3 was amplified in a first-round RT-PCR using the HTBI primer set. TCRdb re-derived calls from the multiplex PCR reads in MiXCR, one entry per CDR3 protein. Found here are 600,000 to 650,000 distinct CDR3 sequences, roughly 17% of them singletons; the top ten hold over 3.5%. This CDR3 is built from 15 residues. Trimming stripped 2 bases from V and 6 bases from J, with 18 bases between. The germline CDR1 and CDR2 sequences are SGHRS and YFSETQ. Sequenced material: blood. The receptor was derived from a woman aged 25 to 39 with Graves' hyperthyroidism. V gene TRBV5-1 combines with J gene TRBJ2-7, with D tentatively TRBD2 (6 bases). The CDR3 region is CASSFRDIGDCEQYF. CDR3 sequence (DNA): TGCGCCAGCAGCTTCAGGGATATAGGGGACTGCGAGCAGTACTTC.